This T cell receptor beta chain is from a study of T cells in narcolepsy. Study context: Donors had narcolepsy type 1 or type 2, or were healthy controls. The study, taken as a whole, reports: Comparing one patient's CSF and blood CD4+ clonotypes highlighted HCRT- and TRIB2-specific autoreactive clonotypes. Blood of same and different patients, but not healthy controls, reportedly held recurring autoreactive clonotypes. In some patient and control memory CD4+ samples, autoreactive clones were absent.

Profiled with immunoSEQ multiplex PCR; TCRdb holds only in-frame clones, not every one. The sample shows about 12,000 clones, over 90% of them seen only once. Germline CDR1 and CDR2: LNHNV and YYDKDF (reference sequence). The CDR3 is 15 amino acids. The ends lost 5 bases at V and 2 bases at J; junction bases unmatched: 6. To note about this clone: Its antigen is as yet unknown.

This clonotype was obtained from a human donor with narcolepsy. The sequencing sample was made of CD45RA- memory CD4+ T cells from PBMCs. The chain carries TRBV15 and TRBJ2-5; 9 bases align to TRBD1. The DNA of the CDR3 is TGTGCCACCAGCGGGGGGACAGGGCTGCAAGAGACCCAGTACTTC. This encodes CATSGGTGLQETQYF.